A selection of T cell receptor beta chains follows, all from one sample in a study of OX40 agonist ivuxolimab in advanced cancers. Sequencing was performed with immunoSEQ multiplex PCR; in TCRdb, only in-frame clones are kept and a portion is missing. The sample carries about 53,000 clones, almost 85% recorded once. This material consisted of CD4+ or CD8+ T cells sorted from blood, taken in a trial of the OX40 agonist ivuxolimab. The receptors were gathered from an adult with an advanced solid tumor such as melanoma, head and neck, liver or kidney cancer. Each CDR3 is given with its conserved first and last residue. Fields, in order: CDR3 protein, CDR3 DNA, J gene, D gene, clone size, V gene. The D gene is left open where the match is weak. Expanded clones are given a class, and other clones once, few, many or no size at all.

CDR3aa: CASSQFSGDTTGELFF
CDR3nt: TGCGCCAGCAGCCAATTTAGCGGGGACACCACCGGGGAGCTGTTTTTT
j_gene: TRBJ2-2
d_gene: TRBD2
abundance: once
v_gene: TRBV5-1

CDR3aa: CASSALRGGVETQYF
CDR3nt: TGTGCCAGCAGTGCCCTACGGGGAGGGGTTGAGACCCAGTACTTC
j_gene: TRBJ2-5
d_gene: TRBD2
abundance: -
v_gene: TRBV27

CDR3aa: CASSQVGGAQSPLHF
CDR3nt: TGTGCCAGCAGCCAAGTAGGGGGGGCTCAATCACCCCTCCACTTT
j_gene: TRBJ1-6
d_gene: -
abundance: -
v_gene: TRBV4-2

CDR3aa: CASSYDAGGDTQYF
CDR3nt: TGTGCCAGCAGTTACGACGCAGGAGGCGATACGCAGTATTTT
j_gene: TRBJ2-3
d_gene: -
abundance: few
v_gene: TRBV6-6

CDR3aa: CAWSVSGGSQETQYF
CDR3nt: TGTGCCTGGAGTGTAAGCGGAGGCTCACAAGAGACCCAGTACTTC
j_gene: TRBJ2-5
d_gene: -
abundance: -
v_gene: TRBV30

CDR3aa: CASSFGGGARETQYF
CDR3nt: TGTGCCAGCAGCTTTGGAGGGGGCGCACGGGAGACCCAGTACTTC
j_gene: TRBJ2-5
d_gene: -
abundance: -
v_gene: TRBV7-2

CDR3aa: CASSLGRNEQFF
CDR3nt: TGCGCCAGCAGCTTGGGGCGGAATGAGCAGTTCTTC
j_gene: TRBJ2-1
d_gene: -
abundance: few
v_gene: TRBV5-1

CDR3aa: CASSFQGMDTQYF
CDR3nt: TGTGCCAGCAGTTTCCAGGGGATGGATACGCAGTATTTT
j_gene: TRBJ2-3
d_gene: -
abundance: -
v_gene: TRBV28

CDR3aa: CASSPPRGTRESRTDTQYF
CDR3nt: TGTGCCAGCAGCCCGCCCAGGGGGACTAGGGAATCTAGGACAGATACGCAGTATTTT
j_gene: TRBJ2-3
d_gene: -
abundance: -
v_gene: TRBV7-3

CDR3aa: CASSTDGGDTQYF
CDR3nt: TGTGCCAGCAGTACCGACGGGGGAGATACGCAGTATTTT
j_gene: TRBJ2-3
d_gene: -
abundance: -
v_gene: TRBV6-4

CDR3aa: CASRLAGHYNEQFF
CDR3nt: TGTGCCAGCAGGCTAGCGGGGCACTACAATGAGCAGTTCTTC
j_gene: TRBJ2-1
d_gene: TRBD2
abundance: -
v_gene: TRBV6-5

CDR3aa: CASSSPLVAGVNEQYF
CDR3nt: TGTGCCAGCAGCTCACCGTTAGTAGCGGGAGTTAACGAGCAGTACTTC
j_gene: TRBJ2-7
d_gene: TRBD2
abundance: -
v_gene: TRBV7-2

CDR3aa: CASTRQGAGYGYTF
CDR3nt: TGTGCCAGCACCAGACAGGGGGCGGGTTATGGCTACACCTTC
j_gene: TRBJ1-2
d_gene: TRBD1
abundance: -
v_gene: TRBV27

CDR3aa: CASKWWYQGSGNEQFF
CDR3nt: TGTGCCAGCAAGTGGTGGTATCAGGGTTCGGGCAATGAGCAGTTCTTC
j_gene: TRBJ2-1
d_gene: -
abundance: -
v_gene: TRBV2

CDR3aa: CASSIARGSGETQYF
CDR3nt: TGTGCCAGTAGTATAGCCCGGGGTAGCGGGGAGACCCAGTACTTC
j_gene: TRBJ2-5
d_gene: TRBD2
abundance: -
v_gene: TRBV19